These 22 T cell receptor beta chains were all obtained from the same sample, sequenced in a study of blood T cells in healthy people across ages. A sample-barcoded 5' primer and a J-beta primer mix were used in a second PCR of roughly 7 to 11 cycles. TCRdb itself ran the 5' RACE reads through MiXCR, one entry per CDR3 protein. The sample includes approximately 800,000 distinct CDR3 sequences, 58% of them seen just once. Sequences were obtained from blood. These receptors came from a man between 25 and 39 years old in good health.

CDR3 in amino acids: CSGRGVASPYEQYF. The CDR3 nucleotides read TGCAGTGGGAGAGGTGTAGCCAGTCCCTACGAGCAGTACTTC. V is TRBV20-1 and J is TRBJ2-7, with D hard to call. Trimming left V 7 bases short and J 2 bases short, with 18 bases between. Germline CDR1 is DFQATT and CDR2 is SNEGSKA (reference sequence). CDR3 length equals 14 residues.

CDR3 sequence (DNA): TGCAGCGTTGGAAGCGGCTACAATGAGCAGTACTTC. It specifies CSVGSGYNEQYF. J is TRBJ2-7 and V is TRBV29-1, with D maybe TRBD2 (5 bases). Between the trimmed V and J ends, which lost 4 bases and 7 bases, there was a span of 14 bases. The V gene's germline CDR1 is SQVTM and CDR2 ANQGSEA. The length of the CDR3 is 12 residues.

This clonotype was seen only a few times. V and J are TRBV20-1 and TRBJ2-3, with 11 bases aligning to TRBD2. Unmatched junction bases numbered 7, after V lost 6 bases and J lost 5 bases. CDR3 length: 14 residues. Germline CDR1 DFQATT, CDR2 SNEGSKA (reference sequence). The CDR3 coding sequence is TGCAGTGCCCAGACTAGCGGGGTGCGAGATACGCAGTATTTT. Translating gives CSAQTSGVRDTQYF.

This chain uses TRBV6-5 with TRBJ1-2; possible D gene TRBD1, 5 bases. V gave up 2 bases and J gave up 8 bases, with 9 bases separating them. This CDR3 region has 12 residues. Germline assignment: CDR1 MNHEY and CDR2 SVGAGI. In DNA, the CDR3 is TGTGCCAGCAGTTACGGGGGGACCGGCTACACCTTC. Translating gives CASSYGGTGYTF.

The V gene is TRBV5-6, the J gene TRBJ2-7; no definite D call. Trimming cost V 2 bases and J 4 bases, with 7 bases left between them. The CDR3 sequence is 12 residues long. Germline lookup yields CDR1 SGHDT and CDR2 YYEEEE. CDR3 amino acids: CASSFNIYEQYF. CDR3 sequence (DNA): TGTGCCAGCAGCTTTAATATTTACGAGCAGTACTTC.

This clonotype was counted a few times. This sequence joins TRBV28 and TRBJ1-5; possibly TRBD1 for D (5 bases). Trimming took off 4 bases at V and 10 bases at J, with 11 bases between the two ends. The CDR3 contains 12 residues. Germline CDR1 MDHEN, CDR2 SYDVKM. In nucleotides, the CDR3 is TGTGCCAGCAGTTCCAGACAGCTCCCCCAGCATTTT. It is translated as CASSSRQLPQHF.

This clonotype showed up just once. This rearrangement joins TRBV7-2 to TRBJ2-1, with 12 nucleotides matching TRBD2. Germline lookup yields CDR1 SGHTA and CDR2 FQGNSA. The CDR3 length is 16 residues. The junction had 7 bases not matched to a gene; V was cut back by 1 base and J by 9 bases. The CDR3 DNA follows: TGTGCCAGCAGCTTAGGAGGGACTAGCGGGTCGAGTGAGCAGTTCTTC. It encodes CASSLGGTSGSSEQFF. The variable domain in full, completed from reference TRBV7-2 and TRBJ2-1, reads GAGVSQSPSNKVTEKGKDVELRCDPISGHTALYWYRQSLGQGLEFLIYFQGNSAPDKSGLPSDRFSAERTGGSVSTLTIQRTQQEDSAVYLCASSLGGTSGSSEQFFGPGTRLTVL.

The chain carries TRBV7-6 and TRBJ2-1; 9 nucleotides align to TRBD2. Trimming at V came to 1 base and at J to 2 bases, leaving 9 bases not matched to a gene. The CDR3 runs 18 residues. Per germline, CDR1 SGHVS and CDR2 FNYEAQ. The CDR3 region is CASSLVFGLANAYNEQFF. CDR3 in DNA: TGTGCCAGCAGCTTAGTATTCGGACTAGCGAACGCCTACAATGAGCAGTTCTTC. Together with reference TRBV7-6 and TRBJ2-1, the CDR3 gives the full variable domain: GAGVSQSPRYKVTKRGQDVALRCDPISGHVSLYWYRQALGQGPEFLTYFNYEAQQDKSGLPNDRFSAERPEGSISTLTIQRTEQRDSAMYRCASSLVFGLANAYNEQFFGPGTRLTVL.

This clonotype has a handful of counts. In DNA, the CDR3 is TGCAGTGCTAAGACTAGCGGGACCACCAAAAACATTCAGTACTTC. Its protein is CSAKTSGTTKNIQYF. This sequence joins TRBV20-1 and TRBJ2-4, with 11 bases matching TRBD2. Germline-derived CDR1 and CDR2 are DFQATT and SNEGSKA (reference sequence). The V segment lost 4 bases and the J segment 2 bases; nucleotides outside the gene matches: 4. The CDR3 totals 15 residues.

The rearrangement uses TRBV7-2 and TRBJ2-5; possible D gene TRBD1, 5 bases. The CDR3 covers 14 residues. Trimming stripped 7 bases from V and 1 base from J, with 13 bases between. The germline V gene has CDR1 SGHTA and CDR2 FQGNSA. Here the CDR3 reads CASKTRGSQETQYF. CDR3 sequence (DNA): TGTGCCAGCAAGACAAGGGGCTCCCAAGAGACCCAGTACTTC.

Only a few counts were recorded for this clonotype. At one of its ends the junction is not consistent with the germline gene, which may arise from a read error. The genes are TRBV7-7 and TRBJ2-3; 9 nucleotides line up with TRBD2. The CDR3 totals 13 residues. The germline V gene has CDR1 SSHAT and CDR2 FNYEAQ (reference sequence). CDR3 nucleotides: TGTGCTAGCAGCCCGACTAGCGGCGGGACGCAGTATTTT. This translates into CASSPTSGGTQYF.

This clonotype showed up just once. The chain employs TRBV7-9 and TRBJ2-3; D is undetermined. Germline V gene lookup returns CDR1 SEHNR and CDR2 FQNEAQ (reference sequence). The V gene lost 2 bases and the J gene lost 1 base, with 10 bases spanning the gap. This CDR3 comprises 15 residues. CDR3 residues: CASSLMTTRTDTQYF. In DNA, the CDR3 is TGTGCCAGCAGCTTAATGACCACGCGCACAGATACGCAGTATTTT.

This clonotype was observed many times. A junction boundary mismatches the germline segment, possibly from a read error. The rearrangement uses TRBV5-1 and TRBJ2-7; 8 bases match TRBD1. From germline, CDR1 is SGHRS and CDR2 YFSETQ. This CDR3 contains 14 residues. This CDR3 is CASSFGTGSYEQYF. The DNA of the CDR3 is TGTGCCAGCAGCTTTGGGACAGGCTCCTACGAGCAGTACTTC.

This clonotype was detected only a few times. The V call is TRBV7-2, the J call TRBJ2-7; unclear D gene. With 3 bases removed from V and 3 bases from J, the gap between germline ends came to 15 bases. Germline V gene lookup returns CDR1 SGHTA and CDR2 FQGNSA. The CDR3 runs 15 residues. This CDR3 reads CASSLAPSSIYEQYF. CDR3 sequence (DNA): TGTGCCAGCAGCTTGGCCCCCTCTTCGATCTACGAGCAGTACTTC. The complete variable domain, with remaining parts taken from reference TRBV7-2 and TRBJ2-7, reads GAGVSQSPSNKVTEKGKDVELRCDPISGHTALYWYRQSLGQGLEFLIYFQGNSAPDKSGLPSDRFSAERTGGSVSTLTIQRTQQEDSAVYLCASSLAPSSIYEQYFGPGTRLTVT.

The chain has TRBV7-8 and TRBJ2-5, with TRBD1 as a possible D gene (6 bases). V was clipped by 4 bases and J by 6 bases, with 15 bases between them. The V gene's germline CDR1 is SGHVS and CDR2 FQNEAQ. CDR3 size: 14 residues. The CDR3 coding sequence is TGTGCCAGCAGCTCAGCTCAGGGGAAGCAGACCCAGTACTTC. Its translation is CASSSAQGKQTQYF.

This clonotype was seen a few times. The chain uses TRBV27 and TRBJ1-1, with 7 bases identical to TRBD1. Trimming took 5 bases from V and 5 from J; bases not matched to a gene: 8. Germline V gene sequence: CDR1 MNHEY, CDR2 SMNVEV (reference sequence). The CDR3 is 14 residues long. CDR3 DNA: TGTGCCAGCAGTCCGACAGGGTCGAGGACTGAAGCTTTCTTT. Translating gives CASSPTGSRTEAFF.

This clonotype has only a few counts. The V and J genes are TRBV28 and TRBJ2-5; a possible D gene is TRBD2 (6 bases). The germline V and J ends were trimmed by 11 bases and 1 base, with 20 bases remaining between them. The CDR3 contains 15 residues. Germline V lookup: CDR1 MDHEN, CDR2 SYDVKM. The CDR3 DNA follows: TGTGCCGTCGGAGCGGGTTGGGCCCCCCAAGAGACCCAGTACTTC. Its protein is CAVGAGWAPQETQYF.

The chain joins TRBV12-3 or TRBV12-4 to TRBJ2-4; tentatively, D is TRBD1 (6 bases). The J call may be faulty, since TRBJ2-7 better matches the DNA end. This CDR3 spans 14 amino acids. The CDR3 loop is CASSLTRGTYEQYF. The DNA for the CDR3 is TGTGCCAGCAGTTTGACGAGGGGGACCTACGAGCAGTACTTC.

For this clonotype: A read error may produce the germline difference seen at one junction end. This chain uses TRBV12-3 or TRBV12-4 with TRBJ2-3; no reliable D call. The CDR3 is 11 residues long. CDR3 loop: CASSITDAQYF. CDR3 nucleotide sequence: TGTGCCAGCTCCATCACAGATGCGCAGTATTTT.

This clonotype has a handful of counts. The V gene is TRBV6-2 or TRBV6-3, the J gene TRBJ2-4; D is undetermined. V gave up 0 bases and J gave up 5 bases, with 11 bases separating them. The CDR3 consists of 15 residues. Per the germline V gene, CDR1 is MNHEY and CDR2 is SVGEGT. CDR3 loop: CASSYSFISENIQYF. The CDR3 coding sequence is TGTGCCAGCAGTTACTCCTTTATATCGGAAAACATTCAGTACTTC.

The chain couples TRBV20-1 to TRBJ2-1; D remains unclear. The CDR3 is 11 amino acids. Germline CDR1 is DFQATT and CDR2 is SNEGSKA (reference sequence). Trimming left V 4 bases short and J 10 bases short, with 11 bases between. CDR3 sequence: CSAKNEVEQFF. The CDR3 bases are TGCAGTGCTAAGAACGAAGTAGAGCAGTTCTTC.

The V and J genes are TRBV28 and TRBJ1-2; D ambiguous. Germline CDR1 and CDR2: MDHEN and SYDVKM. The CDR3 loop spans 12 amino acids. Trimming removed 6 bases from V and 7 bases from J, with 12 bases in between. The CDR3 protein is CASSLSPGGYTF. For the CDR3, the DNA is TGTGCCAGCAGCCTTTCCCCGGGTGGCTACACCTTC.